This T cell receptor (beta chain) was observed in a study of response to subunit inactivated influenza vaccine. Of note for this clonotype: Antigen specificity is unknown.

The study's findings and limits: New T cells are recruited in small numbers by each seasonal influenza vaccination, according to the authors' suggestion.

MiXCR, applied by TCRdb to the RT-PCR reads, yields one record per CDR3 protein. The sample records some 640,000 distinct CDR3 sequences, roughly 14% being singletons. This CDR3 region has 13 residues. In germline, CDR1 is SQVTM, CDR2 ANQGSEA. The clonotype originates from a man aged 50-59 years who received an inactivated influenza vaccine. The sample here was PBMCs from blood, taken 14 to 15 days before vaccination. This chain links TRBV29-1 with TRBJ2-7; 7 bases fit TRBD1. The closer fit of TRBJ2-1 to the DNA end suggests the J call may be wrong. For the CDR3, the DNA is TGCAGCGTGTGGACAGGAACTACCTACGAGCAGTTCTTC. Encoded protein: CSVWTGTTYEQFF.